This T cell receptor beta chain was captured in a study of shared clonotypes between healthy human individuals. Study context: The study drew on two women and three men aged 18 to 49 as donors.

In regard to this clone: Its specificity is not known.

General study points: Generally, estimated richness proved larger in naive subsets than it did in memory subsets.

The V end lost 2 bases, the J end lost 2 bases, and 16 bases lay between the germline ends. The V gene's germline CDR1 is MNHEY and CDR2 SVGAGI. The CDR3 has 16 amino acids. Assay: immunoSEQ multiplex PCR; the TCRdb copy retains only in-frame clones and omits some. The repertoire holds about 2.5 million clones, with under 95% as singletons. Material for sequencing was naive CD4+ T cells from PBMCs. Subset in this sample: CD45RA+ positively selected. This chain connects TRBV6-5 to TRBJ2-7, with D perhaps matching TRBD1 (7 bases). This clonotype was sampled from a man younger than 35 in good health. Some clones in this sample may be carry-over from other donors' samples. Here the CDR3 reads CASSYPSRGAAYEQYF. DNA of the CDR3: TGTGCCAGCAGTTACCCATCCAGGGGGGCAGCCTACGAGCAGTACTTC.